The TCR beta chain described here comes from a study of blood T cells in healthy people across ages. General study points: Higher diversity and more naive CD4+ cells were features of long-lived donors, compared to aged donors.

Through a sample-barcoded 5' primer and a J-beta primer mix, a second PCR was run for 7 to 11 cycles. TCRdb redid the calling of the 5' RACE reads with MiXCR, one entry per CDR3 protein. The sample has fewer than 750,000 distinct CDR3 sequences; around half are singletons. Researchers report isolating at least 6.5 million PBMCs per sample. No fewer than 5 micrograms of total RNA were isolated from every sample. Regarding this clonotype: The antigen is undetermined. At one boundary the junction diverges from the germline segment, which might be a read error.

Sequencing was carried out using blood. This receptor was obtained from a man older than 75 in good health.

The DNA of the CDR3 is TGCAGTGCCCATGCGGGGGGCGCGGGCAATTCACCCCCCCACTTT. Translating gives CSAHAGGAGNSPPHF. The rearrangement joins TRBV20-1 to TRBJ1-6; a weak D match, TRBD1 (6 bases). This CDR3 is built from 15 residues. Germline CDR1 and CDR2: DFQATT and SNEGSKA (reference sequence).